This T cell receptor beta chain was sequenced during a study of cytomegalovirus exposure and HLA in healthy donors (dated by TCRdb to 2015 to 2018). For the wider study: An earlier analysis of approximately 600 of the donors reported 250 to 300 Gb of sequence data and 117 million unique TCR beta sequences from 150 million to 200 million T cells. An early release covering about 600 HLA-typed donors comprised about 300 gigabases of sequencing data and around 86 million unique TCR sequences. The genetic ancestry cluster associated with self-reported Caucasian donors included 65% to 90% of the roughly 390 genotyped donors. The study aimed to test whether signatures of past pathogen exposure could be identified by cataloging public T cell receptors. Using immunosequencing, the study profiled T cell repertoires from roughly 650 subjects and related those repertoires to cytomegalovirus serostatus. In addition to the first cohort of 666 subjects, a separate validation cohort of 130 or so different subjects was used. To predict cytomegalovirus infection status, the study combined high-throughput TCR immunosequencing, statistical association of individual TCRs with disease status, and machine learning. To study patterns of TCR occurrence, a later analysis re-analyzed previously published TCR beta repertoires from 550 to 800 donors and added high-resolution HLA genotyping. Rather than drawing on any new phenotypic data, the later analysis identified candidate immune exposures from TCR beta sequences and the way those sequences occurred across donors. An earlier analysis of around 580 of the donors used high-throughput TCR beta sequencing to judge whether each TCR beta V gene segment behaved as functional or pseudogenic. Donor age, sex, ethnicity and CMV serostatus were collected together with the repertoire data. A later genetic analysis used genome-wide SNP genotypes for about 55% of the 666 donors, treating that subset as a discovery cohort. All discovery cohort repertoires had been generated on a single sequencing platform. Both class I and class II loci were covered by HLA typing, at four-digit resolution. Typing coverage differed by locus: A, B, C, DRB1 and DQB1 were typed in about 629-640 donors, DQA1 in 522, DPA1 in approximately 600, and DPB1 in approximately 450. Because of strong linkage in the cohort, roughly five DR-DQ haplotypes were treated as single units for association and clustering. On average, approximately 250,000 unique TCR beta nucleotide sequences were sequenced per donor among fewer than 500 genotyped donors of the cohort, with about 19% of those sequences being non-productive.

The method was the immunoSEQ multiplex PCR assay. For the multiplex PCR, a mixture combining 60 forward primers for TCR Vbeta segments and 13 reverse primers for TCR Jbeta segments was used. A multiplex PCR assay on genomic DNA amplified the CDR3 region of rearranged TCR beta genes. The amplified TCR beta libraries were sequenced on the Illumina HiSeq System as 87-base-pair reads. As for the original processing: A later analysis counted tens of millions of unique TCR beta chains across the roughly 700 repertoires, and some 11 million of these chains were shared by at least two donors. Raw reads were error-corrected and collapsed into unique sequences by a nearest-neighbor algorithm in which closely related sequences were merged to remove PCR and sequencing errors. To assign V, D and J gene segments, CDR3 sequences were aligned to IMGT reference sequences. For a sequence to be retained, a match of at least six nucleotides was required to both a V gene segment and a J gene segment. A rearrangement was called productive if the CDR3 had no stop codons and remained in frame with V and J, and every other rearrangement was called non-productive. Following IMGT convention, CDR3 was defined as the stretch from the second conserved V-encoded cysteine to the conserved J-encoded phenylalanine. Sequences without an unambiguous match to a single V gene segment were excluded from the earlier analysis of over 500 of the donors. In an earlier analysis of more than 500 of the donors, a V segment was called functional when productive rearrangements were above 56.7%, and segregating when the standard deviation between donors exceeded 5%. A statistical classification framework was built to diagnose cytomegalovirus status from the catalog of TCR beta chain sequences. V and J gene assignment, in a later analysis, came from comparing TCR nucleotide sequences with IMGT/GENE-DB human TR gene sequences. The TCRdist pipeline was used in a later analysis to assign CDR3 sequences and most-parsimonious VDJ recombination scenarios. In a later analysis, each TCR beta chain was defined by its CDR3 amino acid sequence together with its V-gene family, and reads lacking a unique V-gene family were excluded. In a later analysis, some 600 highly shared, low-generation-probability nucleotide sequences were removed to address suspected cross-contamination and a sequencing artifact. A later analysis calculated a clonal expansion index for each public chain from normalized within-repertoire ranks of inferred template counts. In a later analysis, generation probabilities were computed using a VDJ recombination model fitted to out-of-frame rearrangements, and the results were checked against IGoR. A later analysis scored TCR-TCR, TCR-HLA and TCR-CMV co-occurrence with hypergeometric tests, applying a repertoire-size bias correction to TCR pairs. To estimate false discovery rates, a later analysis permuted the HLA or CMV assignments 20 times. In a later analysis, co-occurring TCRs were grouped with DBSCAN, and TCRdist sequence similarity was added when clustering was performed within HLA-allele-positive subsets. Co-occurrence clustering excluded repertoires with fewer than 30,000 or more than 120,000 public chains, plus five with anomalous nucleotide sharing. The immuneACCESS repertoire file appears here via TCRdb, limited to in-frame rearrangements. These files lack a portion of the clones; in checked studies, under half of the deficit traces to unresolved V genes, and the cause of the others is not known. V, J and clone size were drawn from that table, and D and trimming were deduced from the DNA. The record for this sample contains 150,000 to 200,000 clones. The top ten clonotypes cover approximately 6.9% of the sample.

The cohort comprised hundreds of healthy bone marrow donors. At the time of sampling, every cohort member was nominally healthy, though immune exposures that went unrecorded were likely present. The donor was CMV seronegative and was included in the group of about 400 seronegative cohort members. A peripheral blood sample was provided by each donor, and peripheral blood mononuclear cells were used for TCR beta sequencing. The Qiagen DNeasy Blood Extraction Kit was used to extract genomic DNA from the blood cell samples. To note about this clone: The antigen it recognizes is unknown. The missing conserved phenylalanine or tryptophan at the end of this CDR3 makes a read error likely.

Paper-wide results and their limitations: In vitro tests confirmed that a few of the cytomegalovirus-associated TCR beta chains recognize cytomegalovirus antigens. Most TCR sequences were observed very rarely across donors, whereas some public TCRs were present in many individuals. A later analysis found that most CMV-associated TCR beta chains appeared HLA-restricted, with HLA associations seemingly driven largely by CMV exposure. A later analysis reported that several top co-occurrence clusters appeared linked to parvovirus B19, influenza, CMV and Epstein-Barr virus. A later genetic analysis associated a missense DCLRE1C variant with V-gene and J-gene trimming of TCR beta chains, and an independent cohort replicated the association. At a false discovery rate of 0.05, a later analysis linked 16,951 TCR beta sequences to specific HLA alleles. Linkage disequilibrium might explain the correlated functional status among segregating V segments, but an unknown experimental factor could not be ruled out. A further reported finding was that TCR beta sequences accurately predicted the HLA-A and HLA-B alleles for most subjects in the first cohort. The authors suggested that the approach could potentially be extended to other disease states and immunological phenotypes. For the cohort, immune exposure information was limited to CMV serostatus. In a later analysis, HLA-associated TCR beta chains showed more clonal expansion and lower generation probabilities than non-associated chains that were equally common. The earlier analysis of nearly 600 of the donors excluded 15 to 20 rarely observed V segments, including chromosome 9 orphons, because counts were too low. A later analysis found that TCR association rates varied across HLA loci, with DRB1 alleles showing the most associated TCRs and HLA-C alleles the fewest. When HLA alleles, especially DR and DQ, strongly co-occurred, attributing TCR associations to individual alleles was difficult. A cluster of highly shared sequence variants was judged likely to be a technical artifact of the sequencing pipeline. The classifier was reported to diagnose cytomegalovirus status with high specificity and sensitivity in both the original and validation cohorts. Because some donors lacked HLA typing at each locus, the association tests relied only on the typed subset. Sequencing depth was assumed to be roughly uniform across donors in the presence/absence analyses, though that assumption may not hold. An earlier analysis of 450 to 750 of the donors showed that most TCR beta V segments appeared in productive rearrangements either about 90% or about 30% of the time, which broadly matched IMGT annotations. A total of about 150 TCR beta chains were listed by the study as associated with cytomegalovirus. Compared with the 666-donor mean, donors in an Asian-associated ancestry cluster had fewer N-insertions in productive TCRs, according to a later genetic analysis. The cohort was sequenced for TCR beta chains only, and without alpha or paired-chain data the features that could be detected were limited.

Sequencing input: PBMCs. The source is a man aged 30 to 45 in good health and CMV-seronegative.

The CDR3 reads CASSVGGGIDSPLHL. The nucleotide sequence is given as TGTGCCAGCAGCGTTGGAGGGGGCATTGATTCACCCCTCCACCTT. This receptor chain uses TRBV9 and TRBJ1-6; 7 of the junction bases match TRBD1. The CDR3 is made up of 15 amino acids, end residues included. Kept here is only the CDR3 DNA, which spans 45 bases and is read in frame from base 1. Per the germline V gene, SGDLS is the CDR1 and YYNGEE is the CDR2. V is pruned by 2 bases and J by 8 bases, leaving 7 bases of the junction without a gene match.